This T cell receptor (beta chain) came from a study of CD8 T cells in Susac syndrome. General study findings and limits: Across the total CD8+ repertoires, over 15 Susac-specific public clones were found. The CD8+ TEMRA repertoires yielded about 5 such clones.

The diagnostic criteria were recently defined, and patients with Susac syndrome met them for definite or probable disease. CDR3 length equals 11 residues. CDR1 SGHTA and CDR2 FQGNSA come from the germline V gene. V lost 5 bases and J lost 9, with 8 bases in between. Points on this clonotype: Its antigen is not identified.

The authors reverse transcribed 0.5 to 1 ug RNA with random hexamers. MiXCR was run by TCRdb on the immunoSEQ multiplex PCR reads, yielding one entry per CDR3 protein. The sample comprises around 81,000 distinct CDR3 sequences, 85% to 95% of which are singletons, and under 1% rests with the top ten. The sequenced sample consisted of CD8+ T cells from PBMCs. This chain links TRBV7-2 with TRBJ2-1, with unresolved D. The sequence derives from a human donor with Susac syndrome. As DNA, the CDR3 is TGTGCCAGCAGCAACCACCCTGAGCAGTTCTTC. Translation: CASSNHPEQFF. Combining the CDR3 with reference TRBV7-2 and TRBJ2-1 gives the whole variable domain GAGVSQSPSNKVTEKGKDVELRCDPISGHTALYWYRQSLGQGLEFLIYFQGNSAPDKSGLPSDRFSAERTGGSVSTLTIQRTQQEDSAVYLCASSNHPEQFFGPGTRLTVL.